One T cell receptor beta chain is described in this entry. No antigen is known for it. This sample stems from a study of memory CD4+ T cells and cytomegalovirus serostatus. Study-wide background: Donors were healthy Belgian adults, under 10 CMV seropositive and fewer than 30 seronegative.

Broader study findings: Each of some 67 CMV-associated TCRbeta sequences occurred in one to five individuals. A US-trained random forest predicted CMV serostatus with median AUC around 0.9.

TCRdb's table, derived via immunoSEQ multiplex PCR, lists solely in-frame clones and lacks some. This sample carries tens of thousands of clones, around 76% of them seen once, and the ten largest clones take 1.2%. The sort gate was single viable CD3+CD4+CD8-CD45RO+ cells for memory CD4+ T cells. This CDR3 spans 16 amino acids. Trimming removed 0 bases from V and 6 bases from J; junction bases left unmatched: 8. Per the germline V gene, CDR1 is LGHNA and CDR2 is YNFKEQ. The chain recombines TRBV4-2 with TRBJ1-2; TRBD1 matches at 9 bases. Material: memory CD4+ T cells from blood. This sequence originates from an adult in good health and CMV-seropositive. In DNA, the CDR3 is TGTGCCAGCAGCCAAGATGGAACAGGGGGCAGGGATGGCTACACCTTC. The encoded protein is CASSQDGTGGRDGYTF.